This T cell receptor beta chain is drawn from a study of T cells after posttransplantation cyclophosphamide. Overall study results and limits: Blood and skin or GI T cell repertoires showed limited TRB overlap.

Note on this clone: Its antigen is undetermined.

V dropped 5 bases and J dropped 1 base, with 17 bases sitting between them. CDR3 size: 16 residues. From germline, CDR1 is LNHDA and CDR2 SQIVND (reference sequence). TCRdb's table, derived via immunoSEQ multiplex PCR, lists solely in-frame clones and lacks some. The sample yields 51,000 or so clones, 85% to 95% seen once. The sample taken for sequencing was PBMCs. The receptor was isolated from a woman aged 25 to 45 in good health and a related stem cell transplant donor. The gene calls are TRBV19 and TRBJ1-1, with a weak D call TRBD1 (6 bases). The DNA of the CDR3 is TGTGCCAGTAGTCTTAACTCAGGGGCCAGGAACACTGAAGCTTTCTTT. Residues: CASSLNSGARNTEAFF.